The sequence of this TCR beta chain was determined in a study of T cells in Graves' hyperthyroidism and ophthalmopathy. Study observations and caveats: Ophthalmopathy was predicted by the model a median of about 6.5 months ahead of onset. Stable hyperthyroidism and ophthalmopathy were separated using 13 V-J signatures.

Diagnoses rested on clinical symptoms, serum thyroxine and TRAb, thyroid ultrasound and orbital computed tomography. Isolation of PBMCs was performed on around 10 ml fresh peripheral blood. There were TCR beta CDR3 regions amplified from RNA transcripts. Carried out on the TCR CDR3, a first-round RT-PCR used the HTBI primer set. Each CDR3 protein gets one entry after TCRdb re-called the multiplex PCR reads with MiXCR. The data contain over 450,000 distinct CDR3 sequences, under 20% of them singletons. On this clonotype: No antigen is known for it. Mismatch with germline at one junction end may stem from a read error.

Input material: blood. The TCR sequence derives from a woman aged 18-29 years with Graves' ophthalmopathy.

In DNA, the CDR3 is TGTGCCGGCAGCCAAGATCGGGGATCCACTGAAGCTTTCTTT. The encoded protein is CAGSQDRGSTEAFF. The V gene is TRBV4-2, the J gene TRBJ1-1, with D unclear. The CDR3 is 14 amino acids. Per the germline V gene, CDR1 is LGHNA and CDR2 is YNFKEQ.